This TCR beta chain was profiled in a study of T cell changes during pregnancy in multiple sclerosis. Clones were sequenced by immunoSEQ multiplex PCR, and TCRdb holds only the in-frame ones, with some missing. The sample lists some 90,000 clones, approximately 92% seen once, with about 1.5% in the top ten. The V and J ends lost 4 bases and 1 base, in that order; junction bases with no gene match: 4. The CDR3 length is 16 residues. Germline CDR1 is PRHDT and CDR2 is FYEKMQ (reference sequence). This TCR was sampled from a female donor with multiple sclerosis, enrolled in a pregnancy study. Sequencing used peripheral blood, obtained in the first trimester of pregnancy. The rearrangement uses TRBV13 and TRBJ2-6; 7 bases map to TRBD1. The CDR3 nucleotides are TGTGCCAGCAGCTCTCGGGACAGTTCTGGGGCCAACGTCCTGACTTTC. Protein product: CASSSRDSSGANVLTF.